Reported below is one TCR beta chain. Its target is not known. The sample belongs to a study of T cell responses to AZD1222 COVID-19 vaccine. Profiled with immunoSEQ multiplex PCR; TCRdb holds only in-frame clones, not every one. The top ten hold more than 1.3% of the sample, which has about 180,000 clones, about nine tenths seen once. Study-level results: Among those given AZD1222, only 5 to 7 were seropositive at baseline.

In germline, CDR1 is MNHEY, CDR2 SMNVEV (reference sequence). This CDR3 contains 13 residues. V lost 3 bases and J lost 1, with 4 bases in between. The chain links TRBV27 to TRBJ1-5; D ambiguous. The TCR sequence derives from an adult in good health. The sample was peripheral blood, taken on day 0 of AZD1222 vaccination. The CDR3 coding sequence is TGTGCCAGCAGTTTTAAAAGCAATCAGCCCCAGCATTTT. This translates into CASSFKSNQPQHF.